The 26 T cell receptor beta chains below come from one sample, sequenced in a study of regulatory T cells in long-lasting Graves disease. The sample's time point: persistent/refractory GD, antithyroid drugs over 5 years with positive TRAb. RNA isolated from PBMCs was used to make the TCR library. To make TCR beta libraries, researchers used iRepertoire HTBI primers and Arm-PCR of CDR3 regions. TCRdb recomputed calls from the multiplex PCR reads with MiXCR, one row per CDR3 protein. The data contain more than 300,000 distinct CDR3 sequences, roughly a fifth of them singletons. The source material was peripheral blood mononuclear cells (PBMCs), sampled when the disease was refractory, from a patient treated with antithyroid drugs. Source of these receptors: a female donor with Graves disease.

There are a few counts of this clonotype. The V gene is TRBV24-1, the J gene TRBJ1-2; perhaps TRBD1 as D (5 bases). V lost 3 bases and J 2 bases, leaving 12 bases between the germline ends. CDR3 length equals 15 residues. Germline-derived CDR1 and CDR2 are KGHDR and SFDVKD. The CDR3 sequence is CATSDPGGANYGYTF. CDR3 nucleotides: TGTGCCACCAGTGATCCCGGTGGGGCGAACTATGGCTACACCTTC.

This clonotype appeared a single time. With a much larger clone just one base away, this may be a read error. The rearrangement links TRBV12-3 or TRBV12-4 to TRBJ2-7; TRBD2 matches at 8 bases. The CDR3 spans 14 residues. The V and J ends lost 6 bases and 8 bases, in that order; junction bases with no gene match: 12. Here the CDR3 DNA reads TGTGCCAGCAGCCCTCGGCTAGCGGGTGCCAAGCAGTACTTC. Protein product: CASSPRLAGAKQYF.

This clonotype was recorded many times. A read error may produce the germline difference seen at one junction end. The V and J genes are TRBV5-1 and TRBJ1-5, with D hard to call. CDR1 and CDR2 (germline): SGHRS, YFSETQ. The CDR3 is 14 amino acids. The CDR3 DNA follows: TGTGCCAGCAGTTTAGCGGGATCGAATCAGCCCCAGCATTTT. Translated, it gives CASSLAGSNQPQHF.

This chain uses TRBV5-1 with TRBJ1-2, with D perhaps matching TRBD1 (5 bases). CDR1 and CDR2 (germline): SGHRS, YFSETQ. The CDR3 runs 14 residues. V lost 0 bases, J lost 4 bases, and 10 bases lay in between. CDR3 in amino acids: CASSLVQGTYGYTF. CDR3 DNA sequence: TGCGCCAGCAGCTTGGTGCAGGGCACCTATGGCTACACCTTC.

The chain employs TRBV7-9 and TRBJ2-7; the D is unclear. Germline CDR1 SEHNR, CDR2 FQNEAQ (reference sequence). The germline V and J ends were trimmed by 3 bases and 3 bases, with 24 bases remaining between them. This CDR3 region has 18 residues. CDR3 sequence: CASSLRHNHRLMIYEQYF. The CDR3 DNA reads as TGTGCCAGCAGCTTGCGACACAACCATCGGCTGATGATCTACGAGCAGTACTTC.

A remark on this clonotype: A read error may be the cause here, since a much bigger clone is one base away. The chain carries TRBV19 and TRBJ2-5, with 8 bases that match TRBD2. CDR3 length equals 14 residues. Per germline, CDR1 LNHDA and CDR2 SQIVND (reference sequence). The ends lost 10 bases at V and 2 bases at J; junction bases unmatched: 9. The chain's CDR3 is CATRTQRGQETQYF. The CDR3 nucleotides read TGTGCCACCAGGACTCAGCGGGGGCAAGAGACCCAGTACTTC.

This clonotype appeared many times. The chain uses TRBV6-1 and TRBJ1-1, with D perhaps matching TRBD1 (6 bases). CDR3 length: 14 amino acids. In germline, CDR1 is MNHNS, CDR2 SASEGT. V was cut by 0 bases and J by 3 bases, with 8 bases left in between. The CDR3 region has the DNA TGTGCCAGCAGTGAAGCAGACAGGTACACTGAAGCTTTCTTT. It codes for CASSEADRYTEAFF.

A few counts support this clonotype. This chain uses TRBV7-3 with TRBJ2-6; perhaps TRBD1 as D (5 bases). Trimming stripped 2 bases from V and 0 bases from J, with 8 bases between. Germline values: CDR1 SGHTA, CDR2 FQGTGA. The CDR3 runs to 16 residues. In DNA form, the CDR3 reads TGTGCCAGCAGCTTACAGGGTAACTCTGGGGCCAACGTCCTGACTTTC. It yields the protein CASSLQGNSGANVLTF.

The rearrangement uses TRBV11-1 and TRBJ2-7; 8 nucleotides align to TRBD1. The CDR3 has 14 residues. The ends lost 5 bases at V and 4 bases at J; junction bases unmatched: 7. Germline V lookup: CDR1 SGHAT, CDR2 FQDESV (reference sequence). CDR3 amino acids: CASSTDRETYEQYF. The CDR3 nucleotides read TGTGCCAGCAGCACGGACAGGGAGACTTACGAGCAGTACTTC.

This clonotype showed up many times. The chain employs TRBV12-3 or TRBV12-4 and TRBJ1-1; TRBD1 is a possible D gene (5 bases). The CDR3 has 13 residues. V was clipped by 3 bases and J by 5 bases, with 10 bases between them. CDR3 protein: CASSFGQGTEAFF. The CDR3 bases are TGTGCCAGCAGTTTCGGGCAGGGAACTGAAGCTTTCTTT.

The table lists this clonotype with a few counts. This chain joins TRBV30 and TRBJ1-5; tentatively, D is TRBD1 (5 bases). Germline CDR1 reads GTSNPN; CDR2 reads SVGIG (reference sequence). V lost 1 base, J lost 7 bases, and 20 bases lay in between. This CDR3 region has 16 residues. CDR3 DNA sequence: TGTGCCTGGAGTGAGGAGGGGCGTTCGGCCGGGCAGCCCCAGCATTTT. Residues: CAWSEEGRSAGQPQHF. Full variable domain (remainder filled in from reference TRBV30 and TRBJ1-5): SQTIHQWPATLVQPVGSPLSLECTVEGTSNPNLYWYRQAAGRGLQLLFYSVGIGQISSEVPQNLSASRPQDRQFILSSKKLLLSDSGFYLCAWSEEGRSAGQPQHFGDGTRLSIL.

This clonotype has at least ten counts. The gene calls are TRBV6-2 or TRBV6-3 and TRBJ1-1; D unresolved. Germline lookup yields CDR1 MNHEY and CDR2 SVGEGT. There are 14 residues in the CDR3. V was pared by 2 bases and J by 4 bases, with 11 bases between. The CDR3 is CASSYLGSGTEAFF. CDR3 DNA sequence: TGTGCCAGCAGTTACCTGGGATCGGGCACTGAAGCTTTCTTT.

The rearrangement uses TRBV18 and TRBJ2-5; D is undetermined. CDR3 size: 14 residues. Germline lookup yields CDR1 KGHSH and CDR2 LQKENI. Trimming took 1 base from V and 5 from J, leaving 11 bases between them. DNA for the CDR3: TGTGCCAGCTCACCACGAGGCGCCCGGGAGACCCAGTACTTC. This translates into CASSPRGARETQYF.

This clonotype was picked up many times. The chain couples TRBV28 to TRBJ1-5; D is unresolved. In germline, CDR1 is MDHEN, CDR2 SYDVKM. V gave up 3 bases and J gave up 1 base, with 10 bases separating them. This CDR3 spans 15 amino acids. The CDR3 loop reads CASSLNTGSNQPQHF. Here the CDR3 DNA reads TGTGCCAGCAGTTTGAACACGGGGAGCAATCAGCCCCAGCATTTT.

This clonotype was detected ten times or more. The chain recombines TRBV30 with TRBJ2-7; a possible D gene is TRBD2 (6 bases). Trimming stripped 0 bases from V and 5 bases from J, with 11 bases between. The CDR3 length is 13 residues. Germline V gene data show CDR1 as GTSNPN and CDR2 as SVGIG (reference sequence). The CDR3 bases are TGTGCCTGGAGTGTAGGTACTAGCAACGAGCAGTACTTC. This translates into CAWSVGTSNEQYF.

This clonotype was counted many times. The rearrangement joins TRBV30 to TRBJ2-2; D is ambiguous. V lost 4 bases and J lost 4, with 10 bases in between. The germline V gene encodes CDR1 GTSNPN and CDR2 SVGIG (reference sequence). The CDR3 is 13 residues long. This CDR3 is CAWMGYSTGELFF. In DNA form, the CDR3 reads TGTGCCTGGATGGGATATTCCACCGGGGAGCTGTTTTTT.

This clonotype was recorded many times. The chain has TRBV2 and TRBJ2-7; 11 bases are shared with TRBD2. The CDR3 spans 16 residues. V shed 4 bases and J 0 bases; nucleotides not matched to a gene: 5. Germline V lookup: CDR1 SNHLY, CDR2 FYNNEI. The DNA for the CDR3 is TGTGCCAGCAGTGGGGGGCTAGCGGGAGGCTCCTACGAGCAGTACTTC. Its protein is CASSGGLAGGSYEQYF.

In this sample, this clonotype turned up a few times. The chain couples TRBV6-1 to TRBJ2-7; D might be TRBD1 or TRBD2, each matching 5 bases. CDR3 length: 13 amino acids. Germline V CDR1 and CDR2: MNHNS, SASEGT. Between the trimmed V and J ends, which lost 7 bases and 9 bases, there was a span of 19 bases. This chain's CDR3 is CASNREGISSQYF. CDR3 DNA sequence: TGTGCCAGCAACCGAGAGGGGATATCATCGCAGTACTTC.

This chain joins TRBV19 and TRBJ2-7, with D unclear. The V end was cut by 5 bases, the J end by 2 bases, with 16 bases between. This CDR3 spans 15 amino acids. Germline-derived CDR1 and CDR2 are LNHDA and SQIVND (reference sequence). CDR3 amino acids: CASSEDTGSTYEQYF. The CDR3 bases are TGTGCCAGTAGTGAAGACACGGGCAGTACCTACGAGCAGTACTTC.

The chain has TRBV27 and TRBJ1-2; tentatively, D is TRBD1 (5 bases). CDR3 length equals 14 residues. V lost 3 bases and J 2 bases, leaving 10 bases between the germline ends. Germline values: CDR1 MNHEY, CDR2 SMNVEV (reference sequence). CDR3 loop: CASSFRGENYGYTF. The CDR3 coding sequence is TGTGCCAGCAGTTTCCGGGGGGAGAACTATGGCTACACCTTC.

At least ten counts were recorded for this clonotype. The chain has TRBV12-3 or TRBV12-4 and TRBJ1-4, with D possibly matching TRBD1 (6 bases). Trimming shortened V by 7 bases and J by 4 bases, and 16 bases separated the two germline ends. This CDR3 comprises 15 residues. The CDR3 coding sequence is TGTGCCAGCACTCCCTCGGGACATCTTAATGAAAAACTGTTTTTT. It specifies CASTPSGHLNEKLFF.

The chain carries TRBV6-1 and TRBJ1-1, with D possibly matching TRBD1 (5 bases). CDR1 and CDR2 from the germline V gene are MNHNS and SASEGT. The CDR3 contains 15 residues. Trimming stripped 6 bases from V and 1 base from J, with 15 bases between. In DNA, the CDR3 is TGTGCCAGCAGGCGGAATAGTGGGGGGAACACTGAAGCTTTCTTT. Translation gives CASRRNSGGNTEAFF.

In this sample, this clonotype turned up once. The CDR3 nucleotides read TGTGCCAGCAGCTTAACGGGACAGGGAAGAACCGGGGAGCTGTTTTTT. Protein product: CASSLTGQGRTGELFF. This chain uses TRBV7-3 with TRBJ2-2; 9 bases are a match to TRBD1. Germline CDR1 reads SGHTA; CDR2 reads FQGTGA. This CDR3 has 16 amino acids. V trimming: 0 bases; J trimming: 5 bases; junction bases outside the gene matches: 4.

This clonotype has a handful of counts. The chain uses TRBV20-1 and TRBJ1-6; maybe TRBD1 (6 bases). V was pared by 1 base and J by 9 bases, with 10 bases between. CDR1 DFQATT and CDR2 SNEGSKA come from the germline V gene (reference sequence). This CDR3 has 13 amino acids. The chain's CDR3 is CSARGDIPSPLHF. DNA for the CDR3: TGCAGTGCTAGAGGGGACATCCCTTCACCCCTCCACTTT.

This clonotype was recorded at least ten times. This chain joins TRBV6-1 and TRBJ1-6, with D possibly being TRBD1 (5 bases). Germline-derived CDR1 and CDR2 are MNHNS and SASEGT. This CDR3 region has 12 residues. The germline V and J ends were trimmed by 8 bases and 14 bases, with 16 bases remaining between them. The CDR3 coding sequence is TGTGCCAGCTCCGGACAAGGACTGTCCCTCCACTTT. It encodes CASSGQGLSLHF.

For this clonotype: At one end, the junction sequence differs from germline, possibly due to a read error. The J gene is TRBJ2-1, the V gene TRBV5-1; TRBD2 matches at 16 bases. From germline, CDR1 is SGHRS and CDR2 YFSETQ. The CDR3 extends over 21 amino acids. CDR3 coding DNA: TGTGCCAGCAGCTTGACGTTCGGAGGGACTAGCGGGGGGGCGGCCTACAATGAGCAGTTCTTC. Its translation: CASSLTFGGTSGGAAYNEQFF.